This T cell receptor beta chain derives from a study of early T cells in non-severe SARS-CoV-2 infection. On the study more broadly: Chains from this unsorted whole-blood bulk RNA could not be paired.

Germline CDR1 MGHRA, CDR2 YSYEKL. V lost 4 bases and J lost 2, with 12 bases in between. This CDR3 has 15 residues. MiXCR was run by TCRdb on the 5' RACE reads, yielding one entry per CDR3 protein. The profile shows around 77,000 distinct CDR3 sequences, about 5% of them singletons. Here the sequenced sample was whole blood, taken at baseline. J is TRBJ1-5 and V is TRBV4-1, with D perhaps matching TRBD1 (6 bases). The receptor was isolated from an adult who was a healthcare worker with PCR-confirmed SARS-CoV-2 infection or an uninfected control (not recorded which). The CDR3 spells CASSPTGYGNQPQHF. In nucleotides, the CDR3 is TGCGCCAGCAGCCCTACAGGGTATGGCAATCAGCCCCAGCATTTT.